A single sample is the source of the 10 T cell receptor beta chains below, sequenced in a study of T cell responses to AZD1222 COVID-19 vaccine (TCRdb year 2021). Libraries came from the immunoSEQ multiplex PCR assay. The table comes from immuneACCESS by way of TCRdb, which keeps in-frame sequences with V and J called. Part of the clones is missing from these tables; in studies checked, under half for an unresolved V gene and the rest for unknown reasons. The sample contains 150,000 or so clones, about 90% of them found a single time. The top ten clones comprise more than 5.5% of the sample. Read against the paper, the sample's time point label means: baseline before first vaccination. The source was peripheral blood, collected on day 0 of AZD1222 vaccination. The receptors were sampled from an adult in good health.

The gene calls are TRBV27 and TRBJ1-5; D unresolved. Germline-derived CDR1 and CDR2 are MNHEY and SMNVEV (reference sequence). The CDR3 sequence is 16 residues long. V was shortened by 5 bases and J by 0 bases, with 14 bases between the two germline ends. CDR3 nucleotide sequence: TGTGCCAGCAGTCCCCGGACTCGGCTTAGCAATCAGCCCCAGCATTTT. Residues: CASSPRTRLSNQPQHF.

The V call is TRBV30, the J call TRBJ1-1, with a possible D match to TRBD1 (6 bases). The V gene's germline CDR1 is GTSNPN and CDR2 SVGIG (reference sequence). The CDR3 has 13 residues. V gave up 3 bases and J gave up 6 bases, with 14 bases separating them. CDR3 coding DNA: TGTGCCTGGAGAGGAGGCAGGGGTTCTGAAGCTTTCTTT. Protein: CAWRGGRGSEAFF. Full variable domain (remainder filled in from reference TRBV30 and TRBJ1-1): SQTIHQWPATLVQPVGSPLSLECTVEGTSNPNLYWYRQAAGRGLQLLFYSVGIGQISSEVPQNLSASRPQDRQFILSSKKLLLSDSGFYLCAWRGGRGSEAFFGQGTRLTVV.

The rearrangement links TRBV5-6 to TRBJ2-7; D remains unclear. With 0 bases removed from V and 7 bases from J, the gap between germline ends came to 8 bases. Germline V gene data show CDR1 as SGHDT and CDR2 as YYEEEE. This CDR3 region has 12 residues. As DNA, the CDR3 is TGTGCCAGCAGCTTGGCCATAGGGGAGCAGTACTTC. This translates into CASSLAIGEQYF.

This chain links TRBV2 with TRBJ2-7, with a weak D call TRBD1 (6 bases). Trimming removed 6 bases at V and 7 bases at J, with 16 bases between. The CDR3 contains 13 residues. Germline-derived CDR1 and CDR2 are SNHLY and FYNNEI. The CDR3 loop reads CASSRNRVGEQYF. CDR3 coding DNA: TGTGCCAGCAGCCGAAACAGGGTGGGGGAGCAGTACTTC.

The V call is TRBV14, the J call TRBJ2-7; the D is unclear. The CDR3 spans 13 residues. Per the germline V gene, CDR1 is SGHDN and CDR2 is FVKESK. V lost 1 base, J lost 3 bases, and 7 bases lay in between. CDR3 sequence: CASSQGLGYEQYF. For the CDR3, the DNA is TGTGCCAGCAGCCAAGGTCTGGGCTACGAGCAGTACTTC.

This clone was observed once. CDR3 residues: CASSQVGQGYHTIYF. The CDR3 nucleotides read TGTGCCAGCAGCCAAGTTGGACAGGGGTACCACACCATATATTTT. The genes are TRBV3-1 (or the pseudogene TRBV3-2) and TRBJ1-3, with 9 bases identical to TRBD1. This CDR3 spans 15 amino acids. The V gene's germline CDR1 is LGHDT and CDR2 YNNKEL (reference sequence). V gave up 1 base and J gave up 8 bases; unmatched junction bases: 6.

V usage is TRBV18 and J usage is TRBJ2-7, with D unresolved. The germline V gene encodes CDR1 KGHSH and CDR2 LQKENI. The CDR3 is made up of 15 amino acids. Trimming pared 2 bases from V and 0 bases from J, leaving 11 bases between. CDR3: CASSPESQLSYEQYF. In nucleotides, the CDR3 is TGTGCCAGCTCACCAGAAAGCCAGCTCTCCTACGAGCAGTACTTC.

V usage is TRBV28 and J usage is TRBJ1-3, with 7 bases that match TRBD1. This CDR3 has 15 residues. V dropped 7 bases and J dropped 0; count of bases not matched to a gene: 6. From germline, CDR1 is MDHEN and CDR2 SYDVKM. DNA for the CDR3: TGTGCCAGCACCTCAGGGGGGTACTCTGGAAACACCATATATTTT. Translating gives CASTSGGYSGNTIYF. The whole variable domain, filled in from reference TRBV28 and TRBJ1-3, reads DVKVTQSSRYLVKRTGEKVFLECVQDMDHENMFWYRQDPGLGLRLIYFSYDVKMKEKGDIPEGYSVSREKKERFSLILESASTNQTSMYLCASTSGGYSGNTIYFGEGSWLTVV.

This clone was detected only once. The V call is TRBV28, the J call TRBJ1-1, with no clear D. CDR1 MDHEN and CDR2 SYDVKM come from the germline V gene. The CDR3 contains 12 residues. The CDR3 region has the DNA TGTGCTTGCGGAGCGCAGAACACTGAAGCTTTCTTT. Translation: CACGAQNTEAFF.

This clone was detected once. The chain joins TRBV24-1 to TRBJ1-4; TRBD1 might be the D (5 bases). With 9 bases removed from V and 8 bases from J, the gap between germline ends came to 15 bases. CDR3 length equals 13 residues. Germline assignment: CDR1 KGHDR and CDR2 SFDVKD. CDR3 residues: CATRPGPREKLFF. Here the CDR3 DNA reads TGTGCCACCCGGCCGGGACCTCGGGAAAAACTGTTTTTT.